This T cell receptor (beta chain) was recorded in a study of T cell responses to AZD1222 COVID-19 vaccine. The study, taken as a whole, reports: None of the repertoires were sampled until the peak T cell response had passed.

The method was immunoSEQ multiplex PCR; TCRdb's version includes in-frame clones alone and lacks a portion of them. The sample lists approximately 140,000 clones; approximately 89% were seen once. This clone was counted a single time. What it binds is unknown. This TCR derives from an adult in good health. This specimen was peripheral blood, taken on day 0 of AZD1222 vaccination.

The CDR3: CASSLGVVYEQYF. CDR3 DNA: TGTGCCAGCAGTTTAGGGGTAGTCTACGAGCAGTACTTC. The chain combines TRBV12-3 or TRBV12-4 with TRBJ2-7, with D hard to call. This CDR3 is built from 13 residues. V was shortened by 1 base and J by 3 bases, with 7 bases between the two germline ends.